This T cell receptor (beta chain) was sequenced in a study of cytomegalovirus exposure and HLA in healthy donors. Turning to this clone: Its antigen is as yet unknown.

Study results and caveats: An analysis done earlier found most TCR beta V segments productive about 87% or about 30% of the time.

Per the germline V gene, CDR1 is SGHDT and CDR2 is YYEEEE. With 3 bases clipped from V and 7 bases from J, the junction kept 9 bases outside the gene matches. This CDR3 is 14 amino acids long. The PCR ran on 60 Vbeta and 13 Jbeta primers. Data came from immunoSEQ multiplex PCR; TCRdb stores just in-frame clones and leaves some out. The sample has roughly 150,000 clones, more than 65% seen once. The rearrangement joins TRBV5-6 to TRBJ1-2, with 7 bases lining up with TRBD1. Sequenced material: PBMCs. The clonotype originates from a man younger than 35 in good health and CMV-seropositive. The CDR3 coding sequence is TGTGCCAGCAGCTCGCAGAGGGGGCGGGCTGGCTACACCTTC. It translates to CASSSQRGRAGYTF.